This paragraph covers one TCR beta chain sequence. The ends were cut back, 6 bases at V and 2 bases at J, with 14 bases in the middle. Per germline, CDR1 SQVTM and CDR2 ANQGSEA. This CDR3 has 13 amino acids. The data are from a study of CD8+ T cells in alopecia areata. After isolation, RNA underwent reverse transcription to generate cDNA as the sequencing template. The assay was immunoSEQ multiplex PCR, and TCRdb's table has in-frame clones only and misses some. This sample has around 200,000 clones; 63% occur once, and the top ten carry around 1.6%. The material sequenced was CD4+ T cells sorted from blood, taken at week 0. The receptor was derived from a human donor with alopecia areata. V usage is TRBV29-1 and J usage is TRBJ2-7; TRBD1 or TRBD2 may be the D gene (5 bases each). The CDR3 loop is CSVLGTNTYEQYF. The DNA for the CDR3 is TGCAGCGTGCTCGGGACCAACACCTACGAGCAGTACTTC.